A single T cell receptor beta chain is shown here with its context. The target antigen is unknown. This record comes from a study of chemoradiotherapy in HPV16-positive cancers. Study-level background: Functional T-cell assays on a couple of HPV16-positive patients' cells defined candidate HPV-specific clones and common TCR motifs.

Samples were taken several times over chemoradiotherapy. Method: immunoSEQ multiplex PCR; TCRdb's copy keeps in-frame clones and lacks some. Seen here are 25,000 to 35,000 clones, 85% to 90% observed once, and the top ten hold under 2.5%. Findings of the study overall: Candidate HPV-specific clones and E7-related TCR motifs grew in tumor during treatment. In HPV16-positive patients, HPV-responsive T-cell expansion tracked better recurrence-free survival.

The CDR3 is 11 residues long. V was shortened by 5 bases and J by 8 bases, with 12 bases between the two germline ends. Looked up from germline, CDR1 is DFQATT and CDR2 is SNEGSKA (reference sequence). The sequences come from blood, collected from a patient who underwent chemoradiotherapy. The V and J genes are TRBV20-1 and TRBJ1-2; D not resolved. This receptor was identified in a human donor with HPV-associated anogenital cancer. The CDR3: CSALRVEGYTF. The DNA for the CDR3 is TGCAGTGCTCTCAGAGTAGAGGGCTACACCTTC.